This T cell receptor (beta chain) was profiled in a study of ipilimumab plus nivolumab after autologous stem cell transplantation. Study-level background: A median of roughly eight nivolumab and 5 or 6 ipilimumab doses were given. The myeloma group: high-risk transplant-naive, or relapse within 3 years after first autologous transplant. Study-level points and caveats: Authors suggest TCR repertoire, Treg phenotype and gut microbiota support further study.

Concerning this clone: What it recognizes is unknown.

Checkpoint therapy with ipilimumab 1 mg/kg began 14 to 28 days after transplant. Measured with immunoSEQ multiplex PCR; TCRdb has only the in-frame clones, and not every one. The data contain about 43,000 clones, roughly 88% of them singletons. The CDR3 sequence is 11 residues long. The V gene lost 8 bases and the J gene lost 5 bases, with 9 bases spanning the gap. CDR1 is WSHSY, CDR2 SAAADI, per germline. The sequenced sample was PBMCs, obtained in a trial of ipilimumab plus nivolumab as post-transplant consolidation. This TCR was recovered from a male donor with multiple myeloma. The V and J genes are TRBV10-2 and TRBJ1-1, with unresolved D. CDR3 coding DNA: TGCGCCAGCCGAAATACTACTGAAGCTTTCTTT. Protein: CASRNTTEAFF.